Shown below are 8 T cell receptor beta chains from a single sample sequenced in a study of T cell changes during pregnancy in multiple sclerosis (dated by TCRdb to the late 2010s). Library method: the immunoSEQ multiplex PCR assay. Entries here come from immuneACCESS through TCRdb and include only in-frame sequences with V and J called. Some clones fail to appear in such tables; in the studies checked, an unresolved V gene covers under half of the shortfall, and the cause of the remainder is unknown. Here the sample has about 38,000 clones; roughly 91% occur a single time. The ten largest clones add up to about 5.9% of the sample. The source was CD8+ T cells from peripheral blood mononuclear cells, collected in the second trimester of pregnancy. All receptors derive from a female donor with multiple sclerosis, enrolled in a pregnancy study.

The chain has TRBV6-1 and TRBJ2-7; 7 nucleotides line up with TRBD1. Looked up from germline, CDR1 is MNHNS and CDR2 is SASEGT. Unmatched junction bases numbered 10, after V lost 7 bases and J lost 1 base. This CDR3 comprises 15 residues. CDR3 DNA sequence: TGTGCCAGCACGGCGGCGTGGGACAGATCCTACGAGCAGTACTTC. This codes for CASTAAWDRSYEQYF.

The chain recombines TRBV15 with TRBJ1-1, with D hard to call. The CDR3 covers 13 residues. Trimming took 10 bases from V and 3 from J, leaving 15 bases between them. The germline V gene encodes CDR1 LNHNV and CDR2 YYDKDF (reference sequence). The CDR3 bases are TGTGCCATCCGAACGGGGAGACACACTGAAGCTTTCTTT. It yields the protein CAIRTGRHTEAFF.

The V and J genes are TRBV4-3 and TRBJ1-1, with D unresolved. V was trimmed by 4 bases and J by 0 bases, leaving 6 bases between them. The germline V gene has CDR1 LGHNA and CDR2 YSLEER. The CDR3 sequence is 13 residues long. The CDR3 DNA sequence: TGCGCCAGCAGCCCCTTTTTGAACACTGAAGCTTTCTTT. Protein: CASSPFLNTEAFF.

The rearrangement uses TRBV27 and TRBJ2-2; no firm D call. V lost 2 bases and J 6 bases, leaving 4 bases between the germline ends. The CDR3 has 12 amino acids. CDR1 and CDR2 (germline): MNHEY, SMNVEV (reference sequence). CDR3 nucleotide sequence: TGTGCCAGCAGTTTAATAGCCGGGGAGCTGTTTTTT. Translation: CASSLIAGELFF.

The chain combines TRBV6-1 with TRBJ2-3; TRBD2 aligns across 7 bases. V trimming: 5 bases; J trimming: 1 base; junction bases outside the gene matches: 6. The CDR3 loop spans 15 amino acids. Germline V gives CDR1 MNHNS, CDR2 SASEGT. The CDR3 reads CASSTSAGGTDTQYF. CDR3 bases: TGTGCCAGCAGTACGTCCGCGGGGGGCACAGATACGCAGTATTTT.

The chain couples TRBV4-2 to TRBJ2-2, with D possibly matching TRBD1 (6 bases). The CDR3 totals 17 residues. V shed 0 bases and J shed 7 bases, with 18 bases lying between them. CDR1 is LGHNA and CDR2 is YNFKEQ in the germline V gene. This CDR3 reads CASSQEGETGGVGELFF. For the CDR3, the DNA is TGTGCCAGCAGCCAAGAAGGGGAGACAGGAGGTGTCGGGGAGCTGTTTTTT.

V and J are TRBV7-9 and TRBJ1-1; D not resolved. V lost 3 bases to trimming and J lost 6 bases, with 8 bases between them. The CDR3 consists of 12 residues. CDR1 and CDR2 (germline): SEHNR, FQNEAQ (reference sequence). The DNA of the CDR3 is TGTGCCAGCAGCTTGGAGAGGTCTGAAGCTTTCTTT. Translated: CASSLERSEAFF.

V usage is TRBV5-5 and J usage is TRBJ2-5; TRBD1 aligns across 7 bases. CDR3 length: 14 residues. Unmatched junction bases numbered 2, after V lost 0 bases and J lost 3 bases. Germline V lookup: CDR1 SGHKS, CDR2 YYEKEE (reference sequence). The CDR3 nucleotides read TGTGCCAGCAGCTTGGGACAGGGTGAAGAGACCCAGTACTTC. Its protein is CASSLGQGEETQYF.